The table lists the clone carrying this T cell receptor beta chain with many counts. The target antigen is unknown. These data come from a study of T cells after yellow fever vaccination. Study information: The SMART-Seq v4 Ultra Low Input method served to prepare the low-cell-number fractions. Study findings and constraints: Abundant clonotypes from the bulk population could have been carried over as contaminants into FACS-sorted repertoires. The secondary response was weaker but peaked faster, day 5 versus 15.

This CDR3 is 11 amino acids long. Germline V gene lookup returns CDR1 SQVTM and CDR2 ANQGSEA. Deletions cut 5 bases from V and 5 bases from J, with 8 bases between. By 5'RACE template switching, TCR cDNA was produced, with a universal primer site and UMIs added in the process. TCRdb fed the 5' RACE reads into MiXCR, producing one record per CDR3 protein. The sample consists of under 700,000 distinct CDR3 sequences, about a sixth of them appearing once. The sequences come from PBMCs, collected less than 6 days after the first yellow fever vaccination. This sequence originates from a young man who received the YFV17D yellow fever vaccine. The chain carries TRBV29-1 and TRBJ2-3; D perhaps matches TRBD2 (6 bases). CDR3 DNA sequence: TGCAGCGTTCTGGGACTAGATACGCAGTATTTT. The encoded protein is CSVLGLDTQYF.